These 30 T cell receptor beta chains were sequenced from one sample in a study of cytomegalovirus exposure and HLA in healthy donors. It was with 60 Vbeta and 13 Jbeta primers that the PCR ran. Repertoires were generated with immunoSEQ multiplex PCR, while TCRdb's copy carries only in-frame clones and drops some. Here the sample spans more than 95,000 clones, approximately 79% being singletons. Sequences were obtained from PBMCs. The receptor set was obtained from a man aged 25-45 years in good health and CMV-seronegative.

This clone occurred a few times. The rearrangement links TRBV19 to TRBJ1-6; weak D call: TRBD1 (6 bases). Trimming shortened V by 10 bases and J by 6 bases, and 16 bases separated the two germline ends. The CDR3 extends over 14 amino acids. CDR1 and CDR2 (germline): LNHDA, SQIVND (reference sequence). The chain's CDR3 is CATSFAGVNSPLHF. For the CDR3, the DNA is TGTGCCACCTCCTTTGCAGGGGTTAATTCACCCCTCCACTTT.

The chain recombines TRBV5-1 with TRBJ2-1; TRBD1 might be the D (6 bases). Trimming shortened V by 5 bases and J by 13 bases, and 13 bases separated the two germline ends. CDR1 is SGHRS and CDR2 is YFSETQ in the germline V gene. This CDR3 has 11 residues. This CDR3 is CASSLDSRQFF. CDR3 bases: TGCGCCAGCAGTCTGGACAGCCGACAGTTCTTC. Variable domain in full (rest from reference TRBV5-1 and TRBJ2-1): KAGVTQTPRYLIKTRGQQVTLSCSPISGHRSVSWYQQTPGQGLQFLFEYFSETQRNKGNFPGRFSGRQFSNSRSEMNVSTLELGDSALYLCASSLDSRQFFGPGTRLTVL.

The chain carries TRBV5-1 and TRBJ2-7, with 9 bases matching TRBD1. The CDR3 extends over 14 amino acids. Per the germline V gene, CDR1 is SGHRS and CDR2 is YFSETQ. Trimming at V came to 0 bases and at J to 2 bases, leaving 0 bases not matched to a gene. CDR3 protein: CASSLGTGAYEQYF. Here the CDR3 DNA reads TGCGCCAGCAGCTTGGGGACAGGGGCCTACGAGCAGTACTTC.

The CDR3 DNA sequence: TGTGCCTTGGACAAACAGGGTTCCTTCTACGAGCAGTACTTC. Protein: CALDKQGSFYEQYF. The chain employs TRBV30 and TRBJ2-7; tentative D call: TRBD1 (6 bases). Trimming removed 7 bases at V and 3 bases at J, with 19 bases between. Germline V gene lookup returns CDR1 GTSNPN and CDR2 SVGIG (reference sequence). CDR3 length: 14 residues.

This chain links TRBV5-4 with TRBJ1-1, with D tentatively TRBD1 (5 bases). Germline-derived CDR1 and CDR2 are SGHNT and YYREEE (reference sequence). CDR3 length: 16 amino acids. V was cut by 2 bases and J by 3 bases, with 17 bases left in between. Here the CDR3 reads CASSFGAPSGDTEAFF. The DNA for the CDR3 is TGTGCCAGCAGCTTCGGGGCCCCCAGCGGGGACACTGAAGCTTTCTTT.

This clone has more than one count but fewer than ten. The V and J genes are TRBV6-5 and TRBJ1-6; D unclear. The V gene lost 7 bases and the J gene lost 9 bases, with 13 bases spanning the gap. The CDR3 has 13 amino acids. Germline V gene sequence: CDR1 MNHEY, CDR2 SVGAGI. This chain's CDR3 is CASTRLPVSPLHF. In nucleotides, the CDR3 is TGTGCCAGCACGAGGCTCCCGGTTTCACCCCTCCACTTT.

This clone was found once. V gene TRBV6-4 combines with J gene TRBJ2-3, with TRBD1 as a possible D gene (6 bases). This CDR3 contains 16 residues. Germline CDR1 reads MRHNA; CDR2 reads SNTAGT. The ends were cut back, 4 bases at V and 2 bases at J, with 16 bases in the middle. The CDR3 coding sequence is TGTGCCAGCAGTGCCGTGGGGGCCCCCGACACAGATACGCAGTATTTT. Translating gives CASSAVGAPDTDTQYF.

The rearrangement joins TRBV15 to TRBJ1-5, with 9 positions matching TRBD1. The CDR3 is 15 residues long. V dropped 9 bases and J dropped 2; count of bases not matched to a gene: 8. Germline V CDR1 and CDR2: LNHNV, YYDKDF (reference sequence). CDR3 loop: CATARDRVGNQPQHF. In DNA form, the CDR3 reads TGTGCCACGGCCCGGGACAGGGTTGGCAATCAGCCCCAGCATTTT.

The genes are TRBV9 and TRBJ2-1, with TRBD1 as a possible D gene (5 bases). CDR1 SGDLS and CDR2 YYNGEE come from the germline V gene. The V and J ends lost 4 bases and 5 bases respectively, with 19 bases between them. CDR3 size: 16 residues. CDR3 residues: CASSPLKGRQNNEQFF. The CDR3 DNA reads as TGTGCCAGCAGCCCCCTAAAGGGCAGACAGAACAATGAGCAGTTCTTC. The whole variable domain, filled in from reference TRBV9 and TRBJ2-1, reads DSGVTQTPKHLITATGQRVTLRCSPRSGDLSVYWYQQSLDQGLQFLIQYYNGEERAKGNILERFSAQQFPDLHSELNLSSLELGDSALYFCASSPLKGRQNNEQFFGPGTRLTVL.

J is TRBJ2-1 and V is TRBV7-6; TRBD1 matches at 7 bases. V shed 5 bases, J shed 5 bases, and the junction held 9 bases outside the gene matches. The CDR3 spans 15 residues. Germline V CDR1 and CDR2: SGHVS, FNYEAQ. Here the CDR3 DNA reads TGTGCCAGCAGCCCAACAGGGGTCCAGAACAATGAGCAGTTCTTC. This sequence encodes CASSPTGVQNNEQFF.

This clone was detected only a few times. The same CDR3 arises from other DNA sequences in this sample as well. The CDR3 region has the DNA TGCAGTGCCCGGCGGGGGGAGACCCAGTACTTC. This translates into CSARRGETQYF. J is TRBJ2-5 and V is TRBV20-1, with 7 bases aligning to TRBD2. CDR3 length equals 11 residues. V dropped 6 bases and J dropped 5; count of bases not matched to a gene: 3. Germline CDR1 reads DFQATT; CDR2 reads SNEGSKA (reference sequence).

Concerning this clone itself: Other DNA variants within this sample encode the same CDR3. The chain couples TRBV5-1 to TRBJ1-1; no definite D call. The CDR3 has 15 amino acids. Trimming took 0 bases from V and 0 from J, leaving 9 bases between them. Germline CDR1 is SGHRS and CDR2 is YFSETQ. The CDR3 DNA sequence: TGCGCCAGCAGCTTGGGTCGGGTGATGAACACTGAAGCTTTCTTT. It yields the protein CASSLGRVMNTEAFF.

J is TRBJ2-7 and V is TRBV6-6; the match to TRBD1 covers 9 bases. CDR3 size: 16 residues. The trim removed 0 bases at V and 2 bases at J, leaving 5 bases unmatched. CDR1 is MNHNY and CDR2 is SVGAGI in the germline V gene (reference sequence). The CDR3 DNA sequence: TGTGCCAGCAGTTACTCCGGACAGGGGAAAACCTACGAGCAGTACTTC. It is translated as CASSYSGQGKTYEQYF.

The chain has TRBV7-9 and TRBJ1-4, with TRBD1 identical over 7 bases. V was pared by 8 bases and J by 4 bases, with 4 bases of the junction left unmatched. The CDR3 is 13 amino acids. Germline V CDR1 and CDR2: SEHNR, FQNEAQ (reference sequence). The CDR3 DNA reads as TGTGCCAGCGGCGGGACAGTTAATGAAAAACTGTTTTTT. Translation gives CASGGTVNEKLFF.

This clone is a singleton in its sample. The chain carries TRBV28 and TRBJ1-1; no firm D call. Trimming removed 1 base at V and 0 bases at J, with 15 bases between. Germline CDR1 and CDR2: MDHEN and SYDVKM. The CDR3 totals 17 residues. The CDR3 region has the DNA TGTGCCAGCAGTTTATCCGAGATCGGGGTGATGAACACTGAAGCTTTCTTT. Its translation: CASSLSEIGVMNTEAFF.

The V gene is TRBV6-1, the J gene TRBJ2-7; TRBD2 matches at 7 bases. J lost 4 bases, V lost 6 bases, and 9 bases had no gene match. CDR1 is MNHNS, CDR2 SASEGT, per germline. The CDR3 covers 14 residues. CDR3 sequence reads: CASSDLAGVYEQYF. CDR3 coding DNA: TGTGCCAGCAGCGACCTGGCGGGGGTGTACGAGCAGTACTTC.

The chain carries TRBV4-2 and TRBJ2-3, with D maybe TRBD2 (5 bases). CDR1 is LGHNA, CDR2 YNFKEQ, per germline. Trimming took 8 bases from V and 3 from J, leaving 15 bases between them. The CDR3 sequence is 14 residues long. Here the CDR3 reads CASAAGPETDTQYF. CDR3 coding DNA: TGTGCCAGCGCGGCGGGCCCAGAGACAGATACGCAGTATTTT.

The gene calls are TRBV7-9 and TRBJ2-3; no clear D gene. The CDR3 totals 13 residues. Germline CDR1 and CDR2: SEHNR and FQNEAQ (reference sequence). V was clipped by 5 bases and J by 6 bases, with 12 bases between them. For the CDR3, the DNA is TGTGCCAGCAGCAACCCCCCTGCGGATACGCAGTATTTT. Protein product: CASSNPPADTQYF. Full variable domain (missing parts from reference TRBV7-9 and TRBJ2-3): DTGVSQNPRHKITKRGQNVTFRCDPISEHNRLYWYRQTLGQGPEFLTYFQNEAQLEKSRLLSDRFSAERPKGSFSTLEIQRTEQGDSAMYLCASSNPPADTQYFGPGTRLTVL.

The genes are TRBV6-1 and TRBJ1-1; 9 bases fit TRBD1. The CDR3 has 14 residues. After removal of 5 bases from V and 4 bases from J, the junction contained 5 bases not matched to a gene. Germline assignment: CDR1 MNHNS and CDR2 SASEGT. CDR3 sequence reads: CASSRTGDRTEAFF. CDR3 DNA: TGTGCCAGCAGTAGGACAGGGGACCGCACTGAAGCTTTCTTT.

The rearrangement joins TRBV4-2 to TRBJ2-1, with 9 bases fitting TRBD2. Germline V gene data show CDR1 as LGHNA and CDR2 as YNFKEQ. CDR3 length: 17 amino acids. The junction had 13 bases not matched to a gene; V was cut back by 5 bases and J by 5 bases. Here the CDR3 reads CASSEKRGADYNNEQFF. The CDR3, as DNA: TGTGCCAGCAGCGAGAAGCGGGGGGCCGACTACAACAATGAGCAGTTCTTC.

This chain connects TRBV4-1 to TRBJ2-7; 8 positions match TRBD1. Per the germline V gene, CDR1 is MGHRA and CDR2 is YSYEKL. This CDR3 spans 15 amino acids. The trim removed 6 bases at V and 5 bases at J, leaving 12 bases unmatched. The CDR3: CASSRRQGLYNEQYF. The CDR3 DNA is TGCGCCAGCAGTCGGCGACAGGGGTTGTACAACGAGCAGTACTTC.

The chain couples TRBV6-1 to TRBJ2-1; the D gene is possibly TRBD1 (6 bases). In germline, CDR1 is MNHNS, CDR2 SASEGT. There are 12 residues in the CDR3. V lost 6 bases, J lost 7 bases, and 10 bases lay in between. The chain's CDR3 is CASSLTGNEQFF. The CDR3 region has the DNA TGTGCCAGCAGCCTAACAGGGAATGAGCAGTTCTTC.

This clone was seen only a few times. The chain joins TRBV7-8 to TRBJ1-6; a possible D gene is TRBD1 (5 bases). Germline V gene data show CDR1 as SGHVS and CDR2 as FQNEAQ. Trimming shortened V by 5 bases and J by 7 bases, and 18 bases separated the two germline ends. This CDR3 region has 16 residues. The DNA of the CDR3 is TGTGCCAGCAGCCCGGAGGGGATGCGGGCAAATTCACCCCTCCACTTT. Translating gives CASSPEGMRANSPLHF.

The chain employs TRBV5-1 and TRBJ1-2, with 11 bases matching TRBD1. From germline, CDR1 is SGHRS and CDR2 YFSETQ. The CDR3 has 15 amino acids. V gave up 4 bases and J gave up 4 bases; unmatched junction bases: 6. The chain's CDR3 is CASSPRTGGIYGYTF. DNA of the CDR3: TGCGCCAGCAGCCCGAGGACAGGGGGCATCTATGGCTACACCTTC.

This chain joins TRBV27 and TRBJ2-1, with 12 bases matching TRBD2. V dropped 5 bases and J dropped 10; count of bases not matched to a gene: 6. The CDR3 is 14 residues long. The germline gives CDR1 MNHEY, CDR2 SMNVEV (reference sequence). The CDR3 DNA reads TGTGCCAGCAGTATGCTAGCGGGGGGGTTAGAGCAGTTCTTC. It specifies CASSMLAGGLEQFF.

The chain couples TRBV4-1 to TRBJ2-3; TRBD1 aligns across 7 bases. The length of the CDR3 is 16 residues. From germline, CDR1 is MGHRA and CDR2 YSYEKL. Trimming at V came to 3 bases and at J to 6 bases, leaving 12 bases not matched to a gene. Written as DNA, the CDR3 is TGCGCCAGCAGCCACCTATACAGGGGACGGTCCGATACGCAGTATTTT. This translates into CASSHLYRGRSDTQYF.

The chain couples TRBV10-3 to TRBJ1-2; D unclear. V shed 0 bases and J shed 2 bases, with 7 bases lying between them. Germline CDR1 reads ENHRY; CDR2 reads SYGVKD. This CDR3 has 14 amino acids. This chain's CDR3 is CAISESRENYGYTF. In nucleotides, the CDR3 is TGTGCCATCAGTGAGTCGAGGGAGAACTATGGCTACACCTTC.

This chain joins TRBV18 and TRBJ1-3; no reliable D call. The CDR3 is 14 amino acids. The germline V gene has CDR1 KGHSH and CDR2 LQKENI. With 3 bases removed from V and 1 base from J, the gap between germline ends came to 7 bases. The CDR3: CASSPAGSGNTIYF. As DNA, the CDR3 is TGTGCCAGCTCACCGGCGGGGTCTGGAAACACCATATATTTT.

The genes are TRBV5-8 and TRBJ2-5; D possibly corresponds to TRBD1 (5 bases). The end of the DNA fits TRBJ2-7 better, so the J call may be wrong. The CDR3 runs 12 residues. Germline CDR1 is SGHTS and CDR2 is YDEGEE. The CDR3 bases are TGTGCCAGCAGCTTTTACCAGGGCGAGCAGTACTTC. Translation gives CASSFYQGEQYF.

The rearrangement joins TRBV10-3 to TRBJ2-2, with unresolved D. Trimming removed 6 bases at V and 0 bases at J, with 8 bases between. The CDR3 runs 14 residues. The germline gives CDR1 ENHRY, CDR2 SYGVKD. CDR3 coding DNA: TGTGCCATCAGCCTAACGGCGAACACCGGGGAGCTGTTTTTT. Translating it yields CAISLTANTGELFF.